The T cell receptor (beta chain) described here comes from a study of monozygotic twins with inflammatory bowel disease. General study results and limits: Clonotype overlap with others was lower in IBD patients than in healthy twins, a difference that was greatest with disease activity. It was in IBD patients that TCRbeta diversity (inverse Simpson) was lower than in healthy co-twins.

This CDR3 region has 17 residues. For this clonotype: Its matching antigen is unknown.

TCRdb reprocessed the 5' RACE reads and stores each CDR3 protein as one record, lacking DNA. In all, the sample yields about 440,000 distinct CDR3 sequences. The sequence derives from a human donor with ulcerative colitis or Crohn's disease, or a healthy co-twin of an affected twin (not recorded which). Material: blood. This chain uses TRBV12-3 or TRBV12-4 with TRBJ2-1. CDR3 residues: CASSRFSGSVGNNEQFF.